One sample yielded the 11 T cell receptor beta chains listed below, sequenced in a study of shared clonotypes between healthy human individuals. Profiling relied on immunoSEQ multiplex PCR, and the TCRdb table lists in-frame clones only, not all of them. The sample has millions of clones; 93% are singletons. The source material was naive CD4+ T cells from PBMCs. Subset in this sample: CD45RA+ positively selected. The receptor source for this set is a man younger than 30 in good health. Some clones in this sample may be carry-over from other donors' samples.

V is TRBV7-3 and J is TRBJ2-3, with 16 bases lining up with TRBD2. CDR3 size: 18 residues. The germline CDR1 and CDR2 sequences are SGHTA and FQGTGA. The J segment lost 2 bases and the V segment lost 5 bases, leaving 7 bases of the junction unmatched. The CDR3 loop reads CASSPGGLAGGITDTQYF. The CDR3 DNA reads TGTGCCAGCAGCCCGGGGGGACTAGCGGGAGGGATCACAGATACGCAGTATTTT. The variable domain in full, completed from reference TRBV7-3 and TRBJ2-3, reads GAGVSQTPSNKVTEKGKYVELRCDPISGHTALYWYRQSLGQGPEFLIYFQGTGAADDSGLPNDRFFAVRPEGSVSTLKIQRTERGDSAVYLCASSPGGLAGGITDTQYFGPGTRLTVL.

The chain employs TRBV7-9 and TRBJ1-4, with D unresolved. CDR1 and CDR2 from the germline V gene are SEHNR and FQNEAQ (reference sequence). This CDR3 is built from 15 residues. With 5 bases removed from V and 0 bases from J, the gap between germline ends came to 10 bases. The CDR3 sequence is CASSAPQATNEKLFF. The CDR3 coding sequence is TGTGCCAGCAGCGCCCCCCAGGCAACTAATGAAAAACTGTTTTTT.

The chain links TRBV9 to TRBJ2-7; TRBD2 agrees at 7 bases. CDR3 length: 13 residues. The junction had 7 bases not matched to a gene; V was cut back by 3 bases and J by 7 bases. Germline CDR1 is SGDLS and CDR2 is YYNGEE. This CDR3 is CASSEGREREQYF. In DNA form, the CDR3 reads TGTGCCAGCAGCGAAGGGAGGGAGAGAGAGCAGTACTTC.

Turning to this clone: Other DNA sequences from this sample encode an identical CDR3 as well. This chain uses TRBV9 with TRBJ1-2, with D hard to call. The CDR3 totals 12 residues. CDR1 SGDLS and CDR2 YYNGEE come from the germline V gene. V was pared by 4 bases and J by 2 bases, with 6 bases between. CDR3 protein: CASSPGNYGYTF. In DNA, the CDR3 is TGTGCCAGCAGCCCCGGGAACTATGGCTACACCTTC.

V usage is TRBV6-5 and J usage is TRBJ2-7, with D perhaps TRBD1 (6 bases). Germline V gives CDR1 MNHEY, CDR2 SVGAGI. The CDR3 covers 13 residues. Trimming removed 6 bases at V and 4 bases at J, with 13 bases between. As DNA, the CDR3 is TGTGCCAGCAGCCCTGGGACACCTTACGAGCAGTACTTC. It yields the protein CASSPGTPYEQYF.

The rearrangement uses TRBV5-1 and TRBJ1-3; unclear D gene. With 5 bases removed from V and 0 bases from J, the gap between germline ends came to 12 bases. Per the germline V gene, CDR1 is SGHRS and CDR2 is YFSETQ. The CDR3 loop spans 15 amino acids. The CDR3 loop is CASSAGPNSGNTIYF. Written as DNA, the CDR3 is TGCGCCAGCAGTGCCGGACCGAACTCTGGAAACACCATATATTTT.

This chain joins TRBV7-8 and TRBJ2-1; D may match TRBD1 or TRBD2 (6 bases each). Germline V gene lookup returns CDR1 SGHVS and CDR2 FQNEAQ. This CDR3 region has 15 residues. V lost 6 bases to trimming and J lost 4 bases, with 16 bases between them. This chain's CDR3 is CASRIADSQYNEQFF. CDR3 nucleotides: TGTGCCAGCAGGATAGCGGACAGTCAGTACAATGAGCAGTTCTTC.

The rearrangement uses TRBV28 and TRBJ2-6; no clear D. The CDR3 runs to 18 residues. V was clipped by 6 bases and J by 1 base, with 19 bases between them. The germline CDR1 and CDR2 sequences are MDHEN and SYDVKM. The CDR3 is CASRGLFGRTSGANVLTF. CDR3 sequence (DNA): TGTGCCAGCAGGGGCCTTTTTGGCCGTACATCTGGGGCCAACGTCCTGACTTTC.

V usage is TRBV20-1 and J usage is TRBJ2-3; 7 nucleotides line up with TRBD2. The length of the CDR3 is 11 residues. From germline, CDR1 is DFQATT and CDR2 SNEGSKA (reference sequence). Germline trimming cut 4 bases from V and 6 bases from J; bases unmatched to any gene: 1. The chain's CDR3 is CSATGRDTQYF. The CDR3 DNA is TGCAGTGCTACCGGGAGGGATACGCAGTATTTT.

This clone came up once. This chain joins TRBV27 and TRBJ2-7; 11 bases fit TRBD1. J gave up 2 bases and V 5 bases, and 5 bases lay outside the gene matches. This CDR3 spans 15 amino acids. Germline V CDR1 and CDR2: MNHEY, SMNVEV (reference sequence). The CDR3 DNA follows: TGTGCCAGCAGTAGACCGGGACAGGGGGCCTACGAGCAGTACTTC. This sequence encodes CASSRPGQGAYEQYF.

Here the CDR3 DNA reads TGTGCCAGTAGTATAGAGGCGGGACCCTACGAGCAGTACTTC. As protein: CASSIEAGPYEQYF. V gene TRBV19 combines with J gene TRBJ2-7; a possible D gene is TRBD2 (6 bases). This CDR3 is 14 amino acids long. CDR1 is LNHDA, CDR2 SQIVND, per germline (reference sequence). V was pared by 0 bases and J by 2 bases, with 8 bases between. The whole variable domain, filled in from reference TRBV19 and TRBJ2-7, reads DGGITQSPKYLFRKEGQNVTLSCEQNLNHDAMYWYRQDPGQGLRLIYYSQIVNDFQKGDIAEGYSVSREKKESFPLTVTSAQKNPTAFYLCASSIEAGPYEQYFGPGTRLTVT.